This entry features one T cell receptor beta chain sequence. What it binds is not known. This record comes from a study of cytomegalovirus exposure and HLA in healthy donors. Whole-study results and caveats: It was confirmed in vitro that a few of the CMV-associated chains were specific for CMV antigens.

Among the roughly 120 subjects of the validation cohort, separate from the roughly 730-subject first cohort, were the donors. Repertoires were generated with immunoSEQ multiplex PCR, while TCRdb's copy carries only in-frame clones and drops some. The table records under 100,000 clones, 85% to 95% of them present only once. Germline CDR1 is SGDLS and CDR2 is YYNGEE. The CDR3 covers 14 residues. V lost 1 base, J lost 9 bases, and 9 bases stayed unmatched. The TCR sequence derives from a woman younger than 30 in good health and CMV-seronegative. Sequenced material: PBMCs. This rearrangement joins TRBV9 to TRBJ2-7, with 8 nucleotides matching TRBD2. As DNA, the CDR3 is TGTGCCAGCAGCGTAAGCGGTCGGGGGGGAGGGCAGTACTTC. The encoded protein is CASSVSGRGGGQYF.